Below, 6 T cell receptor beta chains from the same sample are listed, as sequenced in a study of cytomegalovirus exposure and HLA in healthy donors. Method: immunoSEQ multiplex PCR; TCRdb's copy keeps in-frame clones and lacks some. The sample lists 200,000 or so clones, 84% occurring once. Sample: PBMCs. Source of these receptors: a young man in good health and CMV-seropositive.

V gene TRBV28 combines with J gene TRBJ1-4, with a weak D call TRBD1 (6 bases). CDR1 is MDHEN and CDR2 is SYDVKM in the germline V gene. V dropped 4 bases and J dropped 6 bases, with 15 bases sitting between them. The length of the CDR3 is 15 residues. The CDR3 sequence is CASSSVTGRDEKLFF. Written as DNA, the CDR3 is TGTGCCAGCAGTTCAGTAACAGGGAGAGATGAAAAACTGTTTTTT.

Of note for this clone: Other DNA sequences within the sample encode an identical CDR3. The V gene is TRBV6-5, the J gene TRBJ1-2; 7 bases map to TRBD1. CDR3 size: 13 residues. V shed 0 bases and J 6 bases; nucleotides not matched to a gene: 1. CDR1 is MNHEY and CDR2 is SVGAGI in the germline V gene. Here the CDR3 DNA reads TGTGCCAGCAGTTACTCTACAGGGGATGGCTACACCTTC. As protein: CASSYSTGDGYTF.

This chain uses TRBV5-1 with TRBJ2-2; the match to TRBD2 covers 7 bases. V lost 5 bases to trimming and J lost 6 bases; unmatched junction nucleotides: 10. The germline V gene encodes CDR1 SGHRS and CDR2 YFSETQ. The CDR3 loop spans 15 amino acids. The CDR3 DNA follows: TGCGCCAGCAGATGGGGCGGGAGATTATCCGGGGAGCTGTTTTTT. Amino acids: CASRWGGRLSGELFF.

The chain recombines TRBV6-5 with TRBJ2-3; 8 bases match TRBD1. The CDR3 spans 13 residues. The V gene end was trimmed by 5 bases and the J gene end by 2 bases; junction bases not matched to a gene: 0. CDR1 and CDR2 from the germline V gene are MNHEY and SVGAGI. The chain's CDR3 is CASSQGATDTQYF. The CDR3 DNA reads TGTGCCAGCAGTCAGGGGGCCACAGATACGCAGTATTTT.

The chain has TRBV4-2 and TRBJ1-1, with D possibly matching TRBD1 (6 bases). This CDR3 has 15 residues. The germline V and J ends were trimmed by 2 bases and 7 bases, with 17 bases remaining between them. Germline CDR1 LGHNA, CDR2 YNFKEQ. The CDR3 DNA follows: TGTGCCAGCAGCCAAAGGGGGGGGGCAGGGCTTGAAGCTTTCTTT. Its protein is CASSQRGGAGLEAFF.

As DNA, the CDR3 is TGTGCCAGCAGCTTCTCGGACTCCCTCTTCTACGAGCAGTACTTC. Its protein product is CASSFSDSLFYEQYF. The genes are TRBV7-8 and TRBJ2-7, with TRBD2 as a possible D gene (5 bases). Looked up from germline, CDR1 is SGHVS and CDR2 is FQNEAQ. The CDR3 has 15 residues. Trimming removed 3 bases at V and 3 bases at J, with 15 bases between.